Below are 2 T cell receptor beta chains sequenced from a single sample in a study of T cells in Graves' hyperthyroidism and ophthalmopathy. Amplification yielded TCR beta CDR3 regions, with RNA transcripts as the source. The study used the HTBI primer set for a first-round RT-PCR of the TCR CDR3. TCRdb passed the multiplex PCR reads through MiXCR, listing each CDR3 protein once. The sample lists more than 300,000 distinct CDR3 sequences, about 14% occurring once. The specimen sequenced was blood. The receptors shown here come from a woman aged 55-70 years with Graves' hyperthyroidism.

In its sample, this clonotype was seen a few times. V is TRBV2 and J is TRBJ2-7; D might be TRBD2 (5 bases). The V and J ends lost 6 bases and 7 bases respectively, with 16 bases between them. This CDR3 comprises 13 residues. In germline, CDR1 is SNHLY, CDR2 FYNNEI. CDR3 DNA sequence: TGTGCCAGCAGGCGTCAAGGAGGTTTTGAGCAGTACTTC. Protein product: CASRRQGGFEQYF.

This clonotype was detected ten times or more. V and J are TRBV2 and TRBJ1-2, with D unresolved. The CDR3 loop spans 14 amino acids. V dropped 7 bases and J dropped 0 bases, with 12 bases sitting between them. Germline V CDR1 and CDR2: SNHLY, FYNNEI. The chain's CDR3 is CASMKTATNYGYTF. In DNA form, the CDR3 reads TGTGCCAGCATGAAGACCGCGACTAACTATGGCTACACCTTC.